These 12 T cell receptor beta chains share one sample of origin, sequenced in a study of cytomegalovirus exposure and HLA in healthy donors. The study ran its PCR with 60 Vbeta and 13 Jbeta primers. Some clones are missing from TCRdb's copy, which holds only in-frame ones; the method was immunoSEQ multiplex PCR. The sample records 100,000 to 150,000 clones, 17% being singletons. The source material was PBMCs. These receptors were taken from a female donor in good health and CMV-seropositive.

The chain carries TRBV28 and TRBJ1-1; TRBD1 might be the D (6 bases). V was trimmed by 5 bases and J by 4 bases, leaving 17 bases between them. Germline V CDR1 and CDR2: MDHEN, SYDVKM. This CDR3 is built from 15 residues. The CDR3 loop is CASSPGQSLITEAFF. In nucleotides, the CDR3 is TGTGCCAGCAGTCCGGGACAAAGCTTAATCACTGAAGCTTTCTTT.

The CDR3 region is CSVGTGGRDDTQYF. CDR3 DNA: TGCAGCGTAGGGACAGGGGGCAGGGATGATACGCAGTATTTT. The chain couples TRBV29-1 to TRBJ2-3, with 12 nucleotides matching TRBD1. The CDR3 covers 14 residues. The J segment lost 6 bases and the V segment lost 6 bases, leaving 7 bases of the junction unmatched. The germline V gene has CDR1 SQVTM and CDR2 ANQGSEA.

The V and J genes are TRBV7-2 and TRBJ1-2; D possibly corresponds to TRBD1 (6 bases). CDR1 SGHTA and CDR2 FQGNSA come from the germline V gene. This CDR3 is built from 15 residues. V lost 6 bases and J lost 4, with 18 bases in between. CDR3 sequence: CASRGGGARSYGYTF. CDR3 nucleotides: TGTGCCAGCAGGGGAGGGGGGGCGCGTTCCTATGGCTACACCTTC.

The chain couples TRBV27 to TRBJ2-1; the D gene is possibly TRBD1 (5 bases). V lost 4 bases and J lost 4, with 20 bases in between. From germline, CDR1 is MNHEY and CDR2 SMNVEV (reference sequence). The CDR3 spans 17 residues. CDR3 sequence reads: CASSYKPHLTGYNEQFF. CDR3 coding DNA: TGTGCCAGCAGTTACAAACCCCACTTAACAGGTTACAATGAGCAGTTCTTC.

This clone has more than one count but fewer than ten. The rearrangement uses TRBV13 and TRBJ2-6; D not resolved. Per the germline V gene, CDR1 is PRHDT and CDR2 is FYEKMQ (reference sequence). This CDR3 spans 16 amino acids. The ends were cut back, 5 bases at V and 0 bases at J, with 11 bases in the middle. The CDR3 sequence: CASSLTLGSGANVLTF. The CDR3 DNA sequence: TGTGCCAGCAGCCTCACGCTCGGCTCTGGGGCCAACGTCCTGACTTTC.

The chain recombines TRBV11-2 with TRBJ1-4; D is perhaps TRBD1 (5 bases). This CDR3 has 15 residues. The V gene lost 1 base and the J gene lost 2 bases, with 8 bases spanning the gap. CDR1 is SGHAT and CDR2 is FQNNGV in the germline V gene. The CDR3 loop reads CASSLGGGTNEKLFF. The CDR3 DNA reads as TGTGCCAGCAGCTTAGGCGGGGGTACTAATGAAAAACTGTTTTTT.

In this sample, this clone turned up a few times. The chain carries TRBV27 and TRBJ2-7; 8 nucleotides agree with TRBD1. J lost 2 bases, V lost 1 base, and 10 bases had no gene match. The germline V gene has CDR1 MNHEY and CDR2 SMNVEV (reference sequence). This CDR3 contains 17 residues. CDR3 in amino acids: CASSLYGGTGLAYEQYF. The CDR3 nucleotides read TGTGCCAGCAGTTTATATGGCGGGACAGGTTTGGCCTACGAGCAGTACTTC.

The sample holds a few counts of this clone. The CDR3 sequence is CASSIRGSSYEQYF. The CDR3 DNA follows: TGTGCCAGTAGTATTAGGGGCAGCTCCTACGAGCAGTACTTC. This chain joins TRBV19 and TRBJ2-7; D possibly corresponds to TRBD1 (5 bases). V lost 3 bases and J lost 0, with 9 bases in between. This CDR3 is 14 amino acids long. Germline values: CDR1 LNHDA, CDR2 SQIVND (reference sequence).

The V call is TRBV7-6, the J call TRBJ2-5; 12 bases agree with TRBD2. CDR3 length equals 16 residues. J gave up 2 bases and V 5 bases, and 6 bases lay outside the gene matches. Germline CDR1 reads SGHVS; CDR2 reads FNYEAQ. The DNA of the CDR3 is TGTGCCAGCAGCCTCGGACTAGCGGGGCTACAAGAGACCCAGTACTTC. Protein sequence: CASSLGLAGLQETQYF. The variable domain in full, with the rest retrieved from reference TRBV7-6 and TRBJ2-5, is GAGVSQSPRYKVTKRGQDVALRCDPISGHVSLYWYRQALGQGPEFLTYFNYEAQQDKSGLPNDRFSAERPEGSISTLTIQRTEQRDSAMYRCASSLGLAGLQETQYFGPGTRLLVL.

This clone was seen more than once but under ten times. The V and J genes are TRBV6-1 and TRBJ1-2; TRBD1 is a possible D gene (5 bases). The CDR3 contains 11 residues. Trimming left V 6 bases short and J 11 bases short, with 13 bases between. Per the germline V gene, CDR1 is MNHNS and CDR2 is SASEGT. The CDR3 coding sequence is TGTGCCAGCAGCGGGGGTTTAGGTTACACCTTC. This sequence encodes CASSGGLGYTF.

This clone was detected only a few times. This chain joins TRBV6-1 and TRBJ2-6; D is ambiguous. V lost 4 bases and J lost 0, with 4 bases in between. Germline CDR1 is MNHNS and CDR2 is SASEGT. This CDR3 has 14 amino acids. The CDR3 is CASSVLSGANVLTF. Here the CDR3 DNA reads TGTGCCAGCAGTGTTCTCTCTGGGGCCAACGTCCTGACTTTC.

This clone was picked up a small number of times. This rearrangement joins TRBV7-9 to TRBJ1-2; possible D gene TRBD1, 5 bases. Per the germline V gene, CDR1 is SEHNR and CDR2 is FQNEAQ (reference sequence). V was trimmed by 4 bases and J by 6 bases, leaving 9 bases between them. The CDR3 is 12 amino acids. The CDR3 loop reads CASSWGEDGYTF. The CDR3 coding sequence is TGTGCCAGCAGCTGGGGGGAGGATGGCTACACCTTC.